The sequence of this T cell receptor (beta chain) was determined in a study of blood T cell repertoires in COVID-19. Data came from immunoSEQ multiplex PCR; TCRdb stores just in-frame clones and leaves some out. Of about half a million clones listed, 80% to 90% are singletons. The sample was peripheral blood. The sequence came from a man aged 18 to 30 with COVID-19, enrolled during active disease.

CDR3 loop: CASRELAGGSNEQFF. The CDR3, as DNA: TGTGCCAGCAGGGAACTAGCGGGAGGGAGCAATGAGCAGTTCTTC. The chain links TRBV11-2 to TRBJ2-1, with TRBD2 matching over 13 bases. Germline V gives CDR1 SGHAT, CDR2 FQNNGV. This CDR3 has 15 amino acids. After removal of 6 bases from V and 6 bases from J, the junction contained 5 bases not matched to a gene.